One and the same sample provided the 6 T cell receptor beta chains below, sequenced in a study of memory CD4+ T cells and cytomegalovirus serostatus. Single viable CD3+CD4+CD8-CD45RO+ cells were sorted as the memory CD4+ T cells. The repertoire was sequenced with immunoSEQ multiplex PCR; TCRdb's copy has only in-frame clones and lacks some. The repertoire holds 40,000 to 50,000 clones, with around 70% as singletons. Sequenced sample: memory CD4+ T cells from blood. All receptors derive from an adult in good health and CMV-seropositive.

This chain connects TRBV6-6 to TRBJ1-1, with TRBD1 matching 7 bases. CDR1 is MNHNY, CDR2 SVGAGI, per germline (reference sequence). V gave up 4 bases and J gave up 5 bases; unmatched junction bases: 13. This CDR3 has 16 amino acids. DNA of the CDR3: TGTGCCAGCAGTTGGGTTTCGGAGGGGGCGCGTACTGAAGCTTTCTTT. Its protein product is CASSWVSEGARTEAFF.

Here the CDR3 DNA reads TGTGCCAGCAGCCCCCCTAGCGAGCGGGGGATCCCCAAGTATTTT. Amino acid sequence: CASSPPSERGIPKYF. The chain is built from TRBV11-3 and TRBJ2-3, with 8 bases identical to TRBD2. The CDR3 runs 15 residues. Unmatched junction bases numbered 17, after V lost 5 bases and J lost 13 bases. Germline CDR1 is SGHNT and CDR2 is YENEEA.

The chain recombines TRBV7-2 with TRBJ1-1; 7 bases fit TRBD1. V shed 5 bases, J shed 10 bases, and the junction held 7 bases outside the gene matches. The germline V gene encodes CDR1 SGHTA and CDR2 FQGNSA. This CDR3 spans 12 amino acids. The CDR3: CASSHRGDRAFF. CDR3 nucleotide sequence: TGTGCCAGCAGCCACAGGGGCGATAGAGCTTTCTTT. The full variable domain, in which reference TRBV7-2 and TRBJ1-1 provide the parts outside the CDR3, is GAGVSQSPSNKVTEKGKDVELRCDPISGHTALYWYRQSLGQGLEFLIYFQGNSAPDKSGLPSDRFSAERTGGSVSTLTIQRTQQEDSAVYLCASSHRGDRAFFGQGTRLTVV.

J is TRBJ1-3 and V is TRBV7-8; D gene unclear. This CDR3 contains 13 residues. The V and J ends lost 8 bases and 1 base respectively, with 9 bases between them. The germline V gene has CDR1 SGHVS and CDR2 FQNEAQ. The DNA of the CDR3 is TGTGCCAGCGGGAGTCTTTCTGGAAACACCATATATTTT. Protein: CASGSLSGNTIYF.

The rearrangement links TRBV5-6 to TRBJ1-1; D is undetermined. The CDR3 runs to 13 residues. Germline V gene lookup returns CDR1 SGHDT and CDR2 YYEEEE. With 2 bases removed from V and 7 bases from J, the gap between germline ends came to 12 bases. Here the CDR3 DNA reads TGTGCCAGCAGCTTCGGTAGGGAATATGAAGCTTTCTTT. This encodes CASSFGREYEAFF.

The rearrangement links TRBV7-9 to TRBJ1-2; D not certain. Germline loops: CDR1 SEHNR, CDR2 FQNEAQ (reference sequence). Trimming removed 5 bases from V and 6 bases from J, with 13 bases in between. There are 13 residues in the CDR3. CDR3 protein: CASSTGLRDGYTF. The CDR3 DNA reads TGTGCCAGCAGCACCGGACTAAGAGATGGCTACACCTTC. The full variable domain, in which reference TRBV7-9 and TRBJ1-2 provide the parts outside the CDR3, is DTGVSQNPRHKITKRGQNVTFRCDPISEHNRLYWYRQTLGQGPEFLTYFQNEAQLEKSRLLSDRFSAERPKGSFSTLEIQRTEQGDSAMYLCASSTGLRDGYTFGSGTRLTVV.